This T cell receptor beta chain was documented in a study of cytomegalovirus exposure and HLA in healthy donors. PCR amplification relied on 60 Vbeta primers (plus 13 Jbeta primers). Profiling relied on immunoSEQ multiplex PCR, and the TCRdb table lists in-frame clones only, not all of them. The table has some 89,000 clones, roughly 76% seen once; the top ten hold 1.5% to 2%. As for this clone: The junction departs from germline at one end; a sequencing error may be responsible.

This receptor was taken from a woman in her twenties or thirties in good health and CMV-seronegative. The sequencing input was PBMCs.

CDR3 loop: CASSLERGGEQFF. DNA of the CDR3: TGTGCTAGCAGCTTAGAACGAGGTGGTGAGCAGTTCTTC. The chain uses TRBV7-7 and TRBJ2-1, with D uncertain. Germline lookup yields CDR1 SSHAT and CDR2 FNYEAQ (reference sequence). The CDR3 runs to 13 residues.